This entry concerns a single T cell receptor (beta chain). Its antigen remains undetermined. Base-call qualities are not available, and no considerably larger clone is one nucleotide away. RNA was extracted with the RNeasy kit and 0.5 to 1 ug was reverse transcribed using random hexamers. TCR beta CDR3 regions were amplified with the immunoSEQ multiplex PCR assay covering 54 Vbeta and 13 Jbeta segments. PCR amplification bias was corrected by using a synthetic template baseline for primer optimization and computational correction. Per the authors' processing: Only productive sequences were kept, with reads annotated to V, D and J genes according to IMGT and analyzed in immunoSEQ Analyzer. To calculate clonality, Shannon entropy was normalized by log2 of the number of productive unique sequences and then subtracted from one. For each patient and control, public and private clones were evaluated within the 100 most prevalent clones. Susac-specific clones were defined as absent from healthy and MS cohorts, 850 to 1,300 published viral clones and other ImmuneACCESS disease sequences. The public sequencing data were trimmed at Q25 with fastp and processed into clonotypes with MiXCR by TCRdb, which kept only in-frame beta chains. Rows are unified per CDR3 protein, each entry keeping the most common DNA and genes. The V and J calls come from TCRdb's annotation, not from the publication. Counted in this sample were around 150,000 distinct CDR3 sequences; 85% to 95% of them appeared once. Approximately 0.17% of the sample goes to the ten largest clones.

These data originate in a study of CD8 T cells in Susac syndrome (dated by TCRdb to the late 2010s). Study-level background: Of the Susac syndrome patients who were sequenced, more than five had clinically active disease and roughly eight were in clinical remission. The study compared CD8+ T cell repertoire clonality among 12 healthy donors, 14 Susac syndrome patients and fewer than 19 multiple sclerosis patients. The study used repertoire sequencing to test whether antigen drove CD8+ T cell activation and differentiation in Susac syndrome. At blood withdrawal, Susac syndrome patients were therapy-naive, treated with corticosteroids (with IVIg additionally given to some), or treated with IVIg alone. The investigation overall reported the following: The number of individuals in the TCR sequencing and HLA analysis was recognized as being relatively small. Clonal expansion was seen in Susac syndrome CD8+ repertoires, peaking in CD8+ TEMRA cells and being greater in clinically active patients than in remitting ones. In the total CD8+ and CD8+ TEMRA repertoires, sixteen and five Susac-specific public clones, respectively, were identified.

Peripheral blood CD8+ and CD4+ T cells from healthy donors, Susac syndrome patients and multiple sclerosis patients were profiled using high-throughput TCR beta sequencing. The Susac syndrome patients fulfilled recently defined diagnostic criteria for definite or probable disease. CD8+ TEMRA cells were enriched by FACS, while bulk CD8+ and CD4+ T cells were purified by magnetic negative isolation. Blood was drawn into EDTA tubes, processed within 24 hours, and PBMCs were isolated by density gradient centrifugation. PBMCs destined for TCR sequencing were cryopreserved in liquid nitrogen and later thawed in a 37 °C water bath. Purity of sorted or isolated CD4+, CD8+ and CD8+ TEMRA cells was at least 90%. The CDR3, cysteine through phenylalanine, is 16 amino acids long. Only CDR3 DNA remains: 48 bases, in frame from the first base. Trimmed from V: 5 bases; trimmed from J: 1 base; junction bases lacking a gene match: 4.

Input material: CD8+ T cells from PBMCs. The sequence is built from TRBV12-3 or TRBV12-4 and TRBJ2-1; the central 11 bases match TRBD1. The source of this sequence is a human donor with Susac syndrome. The CDR3 region has the sequence CASSPGTGGSYNEQFF. In nucleotide form, the sequence is TGTGCCAGCAGTCCTGGGACAGGGGGGTCCTACAATGAGCAGTTCTTC.